What follows are 31 T cell receptor beta chains derived from one specimen sequenced in a study of early T cells in non-severe SARS-CoV-2 infection. TCRdb fed the 5' RACE reads into MiXCR, producing one record per CDR3 protein. The top ten hold approximately 9.4% of the sample, which has about 59,000 distinct CDR3 sequences, 13% seen once. The sequencing used whole blood, collected at baseline. The source is an adult who was a healthcare worker with PCR-confirmed SARS-CoV-2 infection or an uninfected control (not recorded which).

This clonotype turned up a few times. The V call is TRBV27, the J call TRBJ1-2; 9 bases agree with TRBD1. V lost 6 bases to trimming and J lost 4 bases; unmatched junction nucleotides: 6. Germline loops: CDR1 MNHEY, CDR2 SMNVEV (reference sequence). This CDR3 comprises 14 residues. CDR3 in amino acids: CASSTQGAFYGYTF. CDR3 sequence (DNA): TGTGCCAGCAGCACACAGGGGGCGTTCTATGGCTACACCTTC.

This clonotype was found a few times. This chain connects TRBV9 to TRBJ2-3; the match to TRBD2 covers 8 bases. J gave up 6 bases and V 4 bases, and 13 bases lay outside the gene matches. The CDR3 is made up of 16 amino acids. Germline values: CDR1 SGDLS, CDR2 YYNGEE. The CDR3 DNA reads as TGTGCCAGCAGCTTCACGAGCGGGGGAGCTCGGGATACGCAGTATTTT. This gives the protein CASSFTSGGARDTQYF.

The chain carries TRBV11-2 and TRBJ2-7, with a tentative D call TRBD1 (5 bases). Deletions cut 5 bases from V and 2 bases from J, with 13 bases between. This CDR3 region has 14 residues. The germline V gene has CDR1 SGHAT and CDR2 FQNNGV. The CDR3 coding sequence is TGTGCCAGCAGCATAAAGACAGCAGCCTACGAGCAGTACTTC. Translated, it gives CASSIKTAAYEQYF.

There are a few counts of this clonotype. This chain joins TRBV10-2 and TRBJ1-6; D is unresolved. With 0 bases removed from V and 7 bases from J, the gap between germline ends came to 10 bases. Germline CDR1 WSHSY, CDR2 SAAADI. The CDR3 is made up of 15 amino acids. This chain's CDR3 is CASSESVQLNSPLHF. The CDR3 nucleotides are TGCGCCAGCAGTGAGTCAGTGCAGCTAAATTCACCCCTCCACTTT.

This clonotype was observed many times. The chain combines TRBV29-1 with TRBJ1-1; no clear D. CDR1 and CDR2 (germline): SQVTM, ANQGSEA. Trimming stripped 4 bases from V and 4 bases from J, with 4 bases between. This CDR3 has 10 amino acids. The CDR3 nucleotides read TGCAGCGTTGTGGGCACTGAAGCTTTCTTT. Translated, it gives CSVVGTEAFF. Drawing the rest from reference TRBV29-1 and TRBJ1-1, the complete variable domain is SAVISQKPSRDICQRGTSLTIQCQVDSQVTMMFWYRQQPGQSLTLIATANQGSEATYESGFVIDKFPISRPNLTFSTLTVSNMSPEDSSIYLCSVVGTEAFFGQGTRLTVV.

This clonotype was detected a few times. V gene TRBV28 combines with J gene TRBJ2-7, with 11 bases matching TRBD1. J was trimmed by 3 bases and V by 6 bases; bases with no gene match: 4. Germline loops: CDR1 MDHEN, CDR2 SYDVKM. The CDR3 runs to 14 residues. In nucleotides, the CDR3 is TGTGCCAGCAGGCCCGGGACAGGGGGCTACGAGCAGTACTTC. It encodes CASRPGTGGYEQYF.

This clonotype was seen a handful of times. The chain employs TRBV6-5 and TRBJ1-1; D uncertain. Germline values: CDR1 MNHEY, CDR2 SVGAGI. The ends were cut back, 0 bases at V and 0 bases at J, with 17 bases in the middle. The CDR3 is 18 residues long. CDR3 in amino acids: CASSYSSLVAGLNTEAFF. The CDR3 DNA reads TGTGCCAGCAGTTACTCGTCGCTCGTGGCAGGATTGAACACTGAAGCTTTCTTT.

This clonotype was seen ten or more times. CDR3 bases: TGTGCCAGCAGCTTCAGTATCGGAGGGAGTGAGCAGTACTTC. It is translated as CASSFSIGGSEQYF. The rearrangement uses TRBV7-9 and TRBJ2-7, with a weak D call TRBD2 (6 bases). The CDR3 consists of 14 residues. V lost 3 bases, J lost 7 bases, and 16 bases lay in between. Germline lookup yields CDR1 SEHNR and CDR2 FQNEAQ (reference sequence).

The chain is built from TRBV28 and TRBJ2-7; TRBD2 matches 8 bases. Germline assignment: CDR1 MDHEN and CDR2 SYDVKM. The CDR3 is made up of 14 amino acids. The V and J ends lost 2 bases and 3 bases, in that order; junction bases with no gene match: 3. CDR3: CASSLMRGDYEQYF. CDR3 DNA sequence: TGTGCCAGCAGTTTAATGCGGGGGGACTACGAGCAGTACTTC.

This clonotype was found many times. This rearrangement joins TRBV20-1 to TRBJ2-2; TRBD1 aligns across 7 bases. Germline trimming cut 3 bases from V and 7 bases from J; bases unmatched to any gene: 5. The CDR3 has 13 amino acids. CDR1 and CDR2 (germline): DFQATT, SNEGSKA (reference sequence). The DNA for the CDR3 is TGCAGTGCTAGGGAGACAGGGAACGGGGAGCTGTTTTTT. This sequence encodes CSARETGNGELFF.

This clonotype was detected only a few times. The chain links TRBV7-2 to TRBJ2-5; 7 nucleotides line up with TRBD2. V shed 2 bases, J shed 1 base, and the junction held 10 bases outside the gene matches. Germline CDR1 SGHTA, CDR2 FQGNSA. The CDR3 runs 17 residues. CDR3: CASSLRVGRSLQETQYF. DNA for the CDR3: TGTGCCAGCAGCTTACGGGTCGGGAGGTCCCTCCAAGAGACCCAGTACTTC.

V gene TRBV5-1 combines with J gene TRBJ1-1, with TRBD1 as a possible D gene (5 bases). Germline loops: CDR1 SGHRS, CDR2 YFSETQ. The CDR3 extends over 15 amino acids. V lost 0 bases to trimming and J lost 0 bases, with 9 bases between them. The CDR3 is CASSLEGRVNTEAFF. The CDR3 DNA sequence: TGCGCCAGCAGCTTGGAAGGCAGGGTGAACACTGAAGCTTTCTTT.

This clonotype was detected ten times or more. The DNA of the CDR3 is TGTGCCAGCAGCTTCCCGGGACGGACCTACGAGCAGTACTTC. This encodes CASSFPGRTYEQYF. The J gene is TRBJ2-7, the V gene TRBV11-3; D possibly matches TRBD1 or TRBD2 (5 bases each). CDR1 SGHNT and CDR2 YENEEA come from the germline V gene. The V end was cut by 3 bases, the J end by 2 bases, with 11 bases between. The CDR3 loop spans 14 amino acids.

The chain is built from TRBV29-1 and TRBJ2-1; D is perhaps TRBD1 (6 bases). V was trimmed by 3 bases and J by 9 bases, leaving 24 bases between them. The germline gives CDR1 SQVTM, CDR2 ANQGSEA. The CDR3 extends over 16 amino acids. In nucleotides, the CDR3 is TGCAGCGTTGAGGGTACCGGGACATGGGGACACGGTGAGCAGTTCTTC. Amino acids: CSVEGTGTWGHGEQFF.

The chain recombines TRBV7-6 with TRBJ2-7; no firm D call. V shed 4 bases and J shed 0 bases, with 10 bases lying between them. Germline CDR1 reads SGHVS; CDR2 reads FNYEAQ. This CDR3 has 14 residues. The DNA of the CDR3 is TGTGCCAGCAGCTCCGAAATTAGCTCCTACGAGCAGTACTTC. Residues: CASSSEISSYEQYF.

Points on this clonotype: This clone may be a read error of a much larger clone one base away. V is TRBV6-2 or TRBV6-3 and J is TRBJ2-1; 8 nucleotides line up with TRBD2. CDR3 size: 14 residues. Germline-derived CDR1 and CDR2 are MNHEY and SVGEGT. V lost 7 bases, J lost 5 bases, and 7 bases stayed unmatched. The CDR3 region has the DNA TGTGCCAGCACTAGACTAGCGACAAACAATGAGCAGTTCTTC. Its protein is CASTRLATNNEQFF.

V and J are TRBV3-1 and TRBJ2-7; D is uncertain. Trimming removed 0 bases at V and 4 bases at J, with 13 bases between. This CDR3 has 15 residues. CDR1 and CDR2 (germline): LGHDT, YNNKEL (reference sequence). The chain's CDR3 is CASSQDPPAAYEQYF. The CDR3 DNA reads as TGTGCCAGCAGCCAAGATCCGCCGGCAGCATACGAGCAGTACTTC.

The J gene is TRBJ2-3, the V gene TRBV12-5; D might be TRBD1 (6 bases). V was trimmed by 1 base and J by 0 bases, leaving 8 bases between them. CDR3 length: 15 residues. Germline loops: CDR1 LGHNT, CDR2 FRNRAP. This chain's CDR3 is CASGLGTASTDTQYF. The DNA of the CDR3 is TGTGCTAGTGGTTTGGGGACAGCTAGCACAGATACGCAGTATTTT.

This clonotype has more than one count but fewer than ten. The chain uses TRBV13 and TRBJ2-1; 7 bases match TRBD2. The CDR3 contains 15 residues. CDR1 is PRHDT and CDR2 is FYEKMQ in the germline V gene (reference sequence). Trimming cost V 2 bases and J 6 bases; bases outside gene matches: 7. The CDR3 DNA is TGTGCCAGCAGCTTAAGACTAGCAATTGGCAATGAGCAGTTCTTC. This codes for CASSLRLAIGNEQFF.

The V and J genes are TRBV24-1 and TRBJ2-3; TRBD2 aligns across 15 bases. CDR1 and CDR2 (germline): KGHDR, SFDVKD. V lost 5 bases, J lost 5 bases, and 4 bases stayed unmatched. This CDR3 is 16 amino acids long. CDR3 sequence: CATSGGLAGGRDTQYF. The CDR3 nucleotides read TGTGCCACCAGTGGGGGACTAGCGGGAGGACGAGATACGCAGTATTTT.

This clonotype was picked up many times. This sequence joins TRBV7-6 and TRBJ2-3; TRBD2 matches 10 bases. The CDR3 is made up of 17 amino acids. Per the germline V gene, CDR1 is SGHVS and CDR2 is FNYEAQ. Trimming removed 6 bases from V and 4 bases from J; junction bases left unmatched: 13. Here the CDR3 DNA reads TGTGCCAGCAGTAAAGGTCTAGCGGGGGTCGTCCCAGATACGCAGTATTTT. Its translation: CASSKGLAGVVPDTQYF.

This clonotype was counted only a few times. V is TRBV12-3 or TRBV12-4 and J is TRBJ1-1; TRBD1 matches 7 bases. The CDR3 sequence is 13 residues long. The junction had 11 bases not matched to a gene; V was cut back by 5 bases and J by 11 bases. CDR3 DNA: TGTGCCAGCAGTCCAGATACAGGGGAGAAGGCTTTCTTT. Translation gives CASSPDTGEKAFF.

This clonotype appeared a few times. This chain connects TRBV12-3 or TRBV12-4 to TRBJ2-4; a possible D gene is TRBD2 (6 bases). Between the trimmed V and J ends, which lost 6 bases and 9 bases, there was a span of 18 bases. This CDR3 is built from 14 residues. The CDR3 coding sequence is TGTGCCAGCAGCCCGGGGGTCGACCTCAGCATTCAGTACTTC. The encoded protein is CASSPGVDLSIQYF.

This clonotype was counted a few times. The genes are TRBV4-3 and TRBJ2-3; D gene unclear. Trimming cost V 0 bases and J 3 bases, with 13 bases left between them. CDR1 LGHNA and CDR2 YSLEER come from the germline V gene. The CDR3 is 16 residues long. The CDR3 DNA sequence: TGCGCCAGCAGCCAAGATAGAAAGGGATTGACAGATACGCAGTATTTT. It is translated as CASSQDRKGLTDTQYF.

Remarks on this clonotype: This could be a read error, since a much larger clone is one nucleotide away. The chain uses TRBV5-5 and TRBJ2-3; 8 bases align to TRBD2. CDR3 length: 14 amino acids. CDR1 and CDR2 (germline): SGHKS, YYEKEE (reference sequence). V was clipped by 4 bases and J by 0 bases; unmatched bases: 1. CDR3 sequence reads: CASSPSGSTDTQYF. CDR3 sequence (DNA): TGTGCCAGCAGCCCTAGCGGGAGCACAGATACGCAGTATTTT. Full variable domain (rest looked up from reference TRBV5-5 and TRBJ2-3): DAGVTQSPTHLIKTRGQQVTLRCSPISGHKSVSWYQQVLGQGPQFIFQYYEKEERGRGNFPDRFSARQFPNYSSELNVNALLLGDSALYLCASSPSGSTDTQYFGPGTRLTVL.

This clonotype was seen a handful of times. The chain combines TRBV4-2 with TRBJ1-5; TRBD1 aligns across 7 bases. V gave up 4 bases and J gave up 7 bases; unmatched junction bases: 10. Germline lookup yields CDR1 LGHNA and CDR2 YNFKEQ. The CDR3 is made up of 15 amino acids. CDR3 in DNA: TGTGCCAGCAGCCCTGGAGAGCAGGGGGACCAGCCCCAGCATTTT. Its protein product is CASSPGEQGDQPQHF.

This clonotype has just a few counts. The chain joins TRBV6-5 to TRBJ2-1; possibly TRBD1 or TRBD2 for D (5 bases each). Trimming stripped 4 bases from V and 6 bases from J, with 13 bases between. The length of the CDR3 is 14 residues. Germline V CDR1 and CDR2: MNHEY, SVGAGI. CDR3 nucleotide sequence: TGTGCCAGCAGTTTCGTTCCGGGGCCCAATGAGCAGTTCTTC. This gives the protein CASSFVPGPNEQFF.

Many counts were recorded for this clonotype. V usage is TRBV6-2 or TRBV6-3 and J usage is TRBJ1-1; maybe TRBD1 (6 bases). Trimming removed 8 bases at V and 4 bases at J, with 8 bases between. CDR3 size: 11 residues. Germline V gene lookup returns CDR1 MNHEY and CDR2 SVGEGT. Here the CDR3 DNA reads TGTGCCAGCGAGGGGGGCACTGAAGCTTTCTTT. Protein product: CASEGGTEAFF.

This clonotype occurred many times. The V gene is TRBV29-1, the J gene TRBJ1-4; perhaps TRBD1 as D (5 bases). CDR1 SQVTM and CDR2 ANQGSEA come from the germline V gene. V lost 4 bases and J 6 bases, leaving 9 bases between the germline ends. This CDR3 is 12 amino acids long. The CDR3 region has the DNA TGCAGCGTTGGGAGGGGTGATGAAAAACTGTTTTTT. Its translation: CSVGRGDEKLFF.

This clonotype was seen a handful of times. This chain joins TRBV7-6 and TRBJ2-5; D is perhaps TRBD1 (6 bases). The CDR3 runs to 14 residues. Looked up from germline, CDR1 is SGHVS and CDR2 is FNYEAQ. V gave up 4 bases and J gave up 7 bases, with 16 bases separating them. CDR3 sequence: CASSYRGQGGTQYF. In DNA form, the CDR3 reads TGTGCCAGCAGCTACCGGGGCCAAGGGGGGACCCAGTACTTC.

This chain links TRBV11-3 with TRBJ2-1, with D perhaps TRBD1 or TRBD2 (5 bases each). V lost 5 bases and J 7 bases, leaving 12 bases between the germline ends. The CDR3 is 13 amino acids. CDR1 is SGHNT and CDR2 is YENEEA in the germline V gene. The CDR3 here is CASSTFRENEQFF. The CDR3 bases are TGTGCCAGCAGCACCTTCAGGGAGAATGAGCAGTTCTTC. Drawing the rest from reference TRBV11-3 and TRBJ2-1, the complete variable domain is EAGVVQSPRYKIIEKKQPVAFWCNPISGHNTLYWYLQNLGQGPELLIRYENEEAVDDSQLPKDRFSAERLKGVDSTLKIQPAELGDSAVYLCASSTFRENEQFFGPGTRLTVL.